This entry features one TCR beta chain sequence. What it binds is not known. These data originate in a study of cytomegalovirus exposure and HLA in healthy donors. On the study more broadly: Later, an analysis reported that the 130 or so validation repertoires had used the same platform as the approximately 680 first-cohort repertoires. Overall study results and limits: In a later analysis, first-cohort TCR clusters were found to tend to co-occur in the approximately 120 validation repertoires. Specificity for CMV antigens was confirmed in vitro for a few of the CMV-associated chains.

Germline V gives CDR1 ENHRY, CDR2 SYGVKD. The V end was cut by 5 bases, the J end by 0 bases, with 11 bases between. This CDR3 has 15 residues. Libraries were prepared by immunoSEQ multiplex PCR; TCRdb keeps only in-frame clonotypes and omits some of them. Counted here are 250,000 to 400,000 clones, 88% occurring once; the ten biggest clones make up around 0.96%. The TCR sequence derives from a man aged 25-45 years in good health and CMV-seronegative. J is TRBJ2-1 and V is TRBV10-3; D perhaps matches TRBD1 (6 bases). What was sequenced was PBMCs. The CDR3 DNA reads as TGTGCCATCAGTACGACAGGCAGCTCCTACAATGAGCAGTTCTTC. As protein: CAISTTGSSYNEQFF.